This record covers a single T cell receptor beta chain. The data were taken from a study of blood T cell repertoires in COVID-19. On the study more broadly: The United States, Italy and Spain provided the acute and convalescent COVID-19 samples. T cells, B-cell-depleted T cells, or PBMCs supplied cDNA or gDNA.

Methods used by the authors: It was from reference gene primer amplification that nucleated cell counts were estimated. Here immunoSEQ multiplex PCR was the method, and the copy in TCRdb shows in-frame clones only, minus some. D and trimming come from the DNA, and the V and J calls and clone size come from that table. The data contain some 210,000 clones, about nine tenths of them singletons. Clinical histories supplied by participants themselves formed the basis of cohort assignment. This receptor was taken from a man younger than 35 with acute COVID-19. Source material: PBMCs or T cells enriched from blood (not recorded which).

DNA for the CDR3: TGCAGTGCTAGTCCCGGGGGCAATCAGCCCCAGCATTTT. Translation gives CSASPGGNQPQHF. The gene calls are TRBV20-1 and TRBJ1-5; D is ambiguous. Germline V gene data show CDR1 as DFQATT and CDR2 as SNEGSKA (reference sequence). The CDR3 contains 13 residues. V lost 3 bases, J lost 2 bases, and 8 bases lay in between.